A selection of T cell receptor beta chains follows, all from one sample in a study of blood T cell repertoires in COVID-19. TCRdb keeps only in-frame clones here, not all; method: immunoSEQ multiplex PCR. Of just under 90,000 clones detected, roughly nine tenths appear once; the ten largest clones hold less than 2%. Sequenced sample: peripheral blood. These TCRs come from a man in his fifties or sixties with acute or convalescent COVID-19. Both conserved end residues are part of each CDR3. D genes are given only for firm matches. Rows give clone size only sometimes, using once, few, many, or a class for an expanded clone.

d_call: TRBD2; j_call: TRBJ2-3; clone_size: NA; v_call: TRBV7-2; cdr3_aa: CASSPTSGSGNTQYF
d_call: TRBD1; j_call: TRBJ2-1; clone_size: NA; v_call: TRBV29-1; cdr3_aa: CSVEGQPRDEQFF
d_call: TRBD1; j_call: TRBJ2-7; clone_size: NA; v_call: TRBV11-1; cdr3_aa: CASSSGQANEQYF
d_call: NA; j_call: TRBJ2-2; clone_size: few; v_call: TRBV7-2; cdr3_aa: CASSRDTDTGELFF
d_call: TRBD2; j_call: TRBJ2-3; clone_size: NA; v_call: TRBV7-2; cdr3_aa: CASSQLSGGFDTQYF
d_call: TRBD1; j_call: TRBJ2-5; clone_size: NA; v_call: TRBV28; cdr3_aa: CASGRTGSRWGQYF
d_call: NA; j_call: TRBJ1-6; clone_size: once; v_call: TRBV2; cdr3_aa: CASRDLRDSPLHF
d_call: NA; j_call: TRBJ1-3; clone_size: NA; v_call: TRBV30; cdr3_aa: CAWSRGSRTIYF
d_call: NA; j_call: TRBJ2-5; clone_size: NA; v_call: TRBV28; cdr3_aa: CASSSVPKTQYF
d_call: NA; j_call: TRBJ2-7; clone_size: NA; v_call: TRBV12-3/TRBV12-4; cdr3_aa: CASSSRAPGEQYF
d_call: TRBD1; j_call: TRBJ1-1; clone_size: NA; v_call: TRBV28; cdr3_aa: CASSLPSGGSTEAFF
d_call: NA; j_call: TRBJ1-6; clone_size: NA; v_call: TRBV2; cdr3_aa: CASSSTVGNSPLHF
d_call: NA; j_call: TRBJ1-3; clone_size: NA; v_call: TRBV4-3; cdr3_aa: CASSQDVRVRSGNTIYF
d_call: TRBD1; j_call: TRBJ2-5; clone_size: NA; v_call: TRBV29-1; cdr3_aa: CSIGTGVQETQYF
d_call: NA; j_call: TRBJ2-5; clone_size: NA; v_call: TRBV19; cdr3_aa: CASSIGGQVETQYF
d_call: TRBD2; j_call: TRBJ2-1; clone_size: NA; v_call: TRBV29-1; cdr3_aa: CSVEGTSVEQFF
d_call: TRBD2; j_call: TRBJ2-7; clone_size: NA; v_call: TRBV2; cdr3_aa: CASTPGIGAASGTYEQYF
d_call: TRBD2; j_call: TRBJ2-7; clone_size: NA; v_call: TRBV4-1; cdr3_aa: CASSQPGLAAYEQYF
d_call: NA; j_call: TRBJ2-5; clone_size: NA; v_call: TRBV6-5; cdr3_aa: CASSYGRSGTQYF
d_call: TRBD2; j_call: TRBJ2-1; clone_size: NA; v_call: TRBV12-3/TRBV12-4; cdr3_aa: CASSAGTSYEQFF
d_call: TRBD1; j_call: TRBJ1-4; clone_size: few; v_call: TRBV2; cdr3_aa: CASRLGQHNEKLFF
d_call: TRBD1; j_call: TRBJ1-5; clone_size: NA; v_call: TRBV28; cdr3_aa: CASSMDRFNQPQHF
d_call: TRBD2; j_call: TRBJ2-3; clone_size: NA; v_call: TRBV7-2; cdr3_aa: CASSPSGETSTDTQYF
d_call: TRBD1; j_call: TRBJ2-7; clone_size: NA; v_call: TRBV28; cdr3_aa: CASSTQGDRGDEQYF
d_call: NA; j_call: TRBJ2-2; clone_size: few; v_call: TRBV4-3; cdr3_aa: CASRPDSDTGELFF
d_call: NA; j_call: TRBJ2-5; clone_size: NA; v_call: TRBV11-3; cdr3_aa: CASSVTPGTQYF
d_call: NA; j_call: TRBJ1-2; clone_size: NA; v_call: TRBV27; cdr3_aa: CASSLQSDRPYGYTF
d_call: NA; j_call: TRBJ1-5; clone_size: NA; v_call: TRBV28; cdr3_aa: CASSLSPGSNQPQHF
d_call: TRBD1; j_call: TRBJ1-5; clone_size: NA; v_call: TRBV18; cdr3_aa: CASSPGTGGLGQPQHF
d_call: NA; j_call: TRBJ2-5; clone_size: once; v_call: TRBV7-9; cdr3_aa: CASSLLLTGLETQYF
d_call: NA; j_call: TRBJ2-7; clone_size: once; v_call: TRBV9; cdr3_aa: CASSRTAGIRDEQYF
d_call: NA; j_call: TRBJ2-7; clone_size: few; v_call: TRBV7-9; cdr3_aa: CASSRDYEQYF
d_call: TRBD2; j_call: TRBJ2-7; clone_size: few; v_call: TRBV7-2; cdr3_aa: CASSSQTSALYEQYF
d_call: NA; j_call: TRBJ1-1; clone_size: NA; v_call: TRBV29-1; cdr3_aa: CSVYTSRTEAFF
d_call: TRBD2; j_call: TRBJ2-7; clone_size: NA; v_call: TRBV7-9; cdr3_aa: CASSFLAGLYEQYF
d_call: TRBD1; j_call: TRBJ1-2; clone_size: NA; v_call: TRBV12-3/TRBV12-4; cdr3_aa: CASSTGGERGYTF
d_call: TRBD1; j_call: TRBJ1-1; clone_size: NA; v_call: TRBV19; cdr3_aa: CASATGGSNTEAFF
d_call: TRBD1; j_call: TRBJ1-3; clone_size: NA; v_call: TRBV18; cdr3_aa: CASSSGGVGNTIYF
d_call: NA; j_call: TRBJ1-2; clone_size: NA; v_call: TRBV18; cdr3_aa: CASSRVRGNYGYTF
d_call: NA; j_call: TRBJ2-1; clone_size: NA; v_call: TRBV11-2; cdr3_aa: CASSLVSAPHEQFF
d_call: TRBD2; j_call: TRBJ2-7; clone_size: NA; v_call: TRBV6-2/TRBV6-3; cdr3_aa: CASSSYAGDQREQYF
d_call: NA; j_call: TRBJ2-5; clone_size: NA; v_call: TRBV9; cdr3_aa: CASSVGGEVETQYF
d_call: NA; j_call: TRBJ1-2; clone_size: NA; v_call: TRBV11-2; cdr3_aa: CASSLSPGGYGYTF
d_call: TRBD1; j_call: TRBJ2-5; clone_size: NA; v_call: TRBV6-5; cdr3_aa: CASRPTGGLETQYF
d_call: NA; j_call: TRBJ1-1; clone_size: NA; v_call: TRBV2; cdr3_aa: CASSPTPRGTEAFF
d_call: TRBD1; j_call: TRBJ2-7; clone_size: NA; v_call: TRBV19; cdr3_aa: CASSAGTDYEQYF
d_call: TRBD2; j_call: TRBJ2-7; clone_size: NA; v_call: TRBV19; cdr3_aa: CASSILGTSSEQYF
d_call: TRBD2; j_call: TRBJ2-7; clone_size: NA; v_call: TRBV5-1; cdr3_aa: CASSTLPGGDYEQYF